One sample yielded the 8 T cell receptor beta chains listed below, sequenced in a study of T-cell memory formation after mild COVID-19. TCRdb re-derived calls from the 5' RACE reads in MiXCR, one entry per CDR3 protein. Counted here are some 40,000 distinct CDR3 sequences, around 6.1% occurring once; the ten biggest clones make up 0.7% to 0.9%. Sequencing used PBMCs or a T cell subset sorted from them (not recorded which). All receptors come from an adult who had mild COVID-19 (a few samples of this study predate the infection). Cell type and time point are not known.

This clonotype was recorded a few times. The chain joins TRBV5-1 to TRBJ2-7, with a weak D call TRBD2 (5 bases). The CDR3 covers 15 residues. Looked up from germline, CDR1 is SGHRS and CDR2 is YFSETQ. V was trimmed by 0 bases and J by 3 bases, leaving 13 bases between them. In DNA, the CDR3 is TGCGCCAGCAGCTTGGTAAGCGACTACCGCTACGAGCAGTACTTC. Residues: CASSLVSDYRYEQYF.

This chain joins TRBV20-1 and TRBJ1-2; D is undetermined. Per germline, CDR1 DFQATT and CDR2 SNEGSKA (reference sequence). The CDR3 has 15 residues. This chain's CDR3 is CSFKRAQTPLAGYTF. In DNA, the CDR3 is TGCAGCTTTAAGCGGGCACAGACACCCCTCGCTGGCTACACCTTC.

This clonotype was seen many times. The genes are TRBV7-2 and TRBJ2-1, with TRBD1 matching 7 bases. Losses at the gene ends were 5 bases for V and 10 bases for J; bases not matched to a gene: 17. This CDR3 is built from 16 residues. The V gene's germline CDR1 is SGHTA and CDR2 FQGNSA. CDR3 DNA sequence: TGTGCCAGCAGCCCAAGTTCGCCAGGGGGAGACGACGAGCAGTTCTTC. It codes for CASSPSSPGGDDEQFF.

This clonotype was picked up many times. V is TRBV5-1 and J is TRBJ2-4; TRBD1 or TRBD2 may be the D gene (5 bases each). The germline V gene has CDR1 SGHRS and CDR2 YFSETQ. There are 14 residues in the CDR3. V was pared by 0 bases and J by 6 bases, with 10 bases between. This CDR3 is CASSLDGTRNIQYF. The CDR3 DNA reads as TGCGCCAGCAGCTTGGATGGGACCAGAAACATTCAGTACTTC.

This clonotype has a handful of counts. The gene calls are TRBV14 and TRBJ1-4, with 9 bases identical to TRBD1. The CDR3 is made up of 15 amino acids. Trimming removed 2 bases from V and 8 bases from J; junction bases left unmatched: 6. Germline V gene lookup returns CDR1 SGHDN and CDR2 FVKESK. For the CDR3, the DNA is TGTGCCAGCAGCCAAATGGGACAGGGAAGCGAAAAACTGTTTTTT. It translates to CASSQMGQGSEKLFF. Filled out from reference TRBV14 and TRBJ1-4, the complete variable domain reads EAGVTQFPSHSVIEKGQTVTLRCDPISGHDNLYWYRRVMGKEIKFLLHFVKESKQDESGMPNNRFLAERTGGTYSTLKVQPAELEDSGVYFCASSQMGQGSEKLFFGSGTQLSVL.

The chain has TRBV5-1 and TRBJ2-5; tentative D call: TRBD1 (5 bases). Germline values: CDR1 SGHRS, CDR2 YFSETQ. The CDR3 spans 14 residues. Trimming pared 1 base from V and 1 base from J, leaving 8 bases between. In DNA form, the CDR3 reads TGCGCCAGCAGCTTGAAGACAGCCCAAGAGACCCAGTACTTC. Protein product: CASSLKTAQETQYF.

The chain uses TRBV11-2 and TRBJ1-5, with 8 bases that match TRBD1. There are 13 residues in the CDR3. V shed 5 bases and J 7 bases; nucleotides not matched to a gene: 4. Looked up from germline, CDR1 is SGHAT and CDR2 is FQNNGV. CDR3 bases: TGTGCCAGCAGCGAGGACAGGGAACAGCCCCAGCATTTT. It is translated as CASSEDREQPQHF.

This clonotype has a count of ten or more. V gene TRBV12-3 or TRBV12-4 combines with J gene TRBJ2-1, with 11 bases aligning to TRBD2. The trim removed 3 bases at V and 10 bases at J, leaving 8 bases unmatched. This CDR3 contains 15 residues. CDR3 loop: CASSFSGGAPREQFF. In nucleotides, the CDR3 is TGTGCCAGCAGTTTTAGCGGGGGGGCCCCCAGGGAGCAGTTCTTC.